These 21 T cell receptor beta chains came from one sample sequenced in a study of identical twins. In TCRdb, the 5' RACE reads were re-called with MiXCR into one record per CDR3 protein. Altogether under 800,000 distinct CDR3 sequences are present, about 20% being singletons, with the ten largest covering 4.3%. This same sample was also part of a study on T cells expressing NK-cell markers.

Sequencing was carried out using PBMCs. The receptors were sampled from a woman under 30 in good health.

The J gene is TRBJ2-3, the V gene TRBV9; 8 bases agree with TRBD2. V lost 0 bases, J lost 6 bases, and 6 bases stayed unmatched. Germline V gives CDR1 SGDLS, CDR2 YYNGEE. There are 15 residues in the CDR3. CDR3 amino acids: CASSVDGGAWDTQYF. The CDR3 coding sequence is TGTGCCAGCAGCGTAGACGGGGGGGCCTGGGATACGCAGTATTTT.

About this clonotype itself: A much larger clonotype is one base distant, so this may be a read error. The chain uses TRBV3-1 and TRBJ2-7; 8 nucleotides match TRBD2. The CDR3 sequence is 14 residues long. Germline assignment: CDR1 LGHDT and CDR2 YNNKEL (reference sequence). V was clipped by 4 bases and J by 6 bases; unmatched bases: 8. In DNA form, the CDR3 reads TGTGCCAGCAGCCGACGGGGGAGCGGGAGCGAGCAGTACTTC. Its protein is CASSRRGSGSEQYF.

The J gene is TRBJ2-1, the V gene TRBV12-3 or TRBV12-4; D possibly matches TRBD1 or TRBD2 (5 bases each). Trimming took off 1 base at V and 1 base at J, with 14 bases between the two ends. The CDR3 spans 17 residues. CDR3 DNA sequence: TGTGCCAGCAGTTTAGGCCGTGGGGGAAGTTCCTACAATGAGCAGTTCTTC. This translates into CASSLGRGGSSYNEQFF.

This chain uses TRBV7-2 with TRBJ2-6, with D uncertain. CDR3 size: 14 residues. Germline CDR1 is SGHTA and CDR2 is FQGNSA. Trimming stripped 3 bases from V and 3 bases from J, with 6 bases between. The CDR3 region has the DNA TGTGCCAGCAGCTTTGATTATGGGGCCAACGTCCTGACTTTC. This translates into CASSFDYGANVLTF.

This clonotype has just a few counts. CDR3 sequence reads: CSVESYNEQFF. For the CDR3, the DNA is TGCAGCGTTGAGTCCTACAATGAGCAGTTCTTC. This rearrangement joins TRBV29-1 to TRBJ2-1; D not resolved. The CDR3 spans 11 residues. The germline V gene encodes CDR1 SQVTM and CDR2 ANQGSEA. V lost 3 bases, J lost 1 base, and 1 base lay in between.

This clonotype was recorded at least ten times. The chain recombines TRBV20-1 with TRBJ1-1; D remains ambiguous. Germline-derived CDR1 and CDR2 are DFQATT and SNEGSKA (reference sequence). Trimming took 1 base from V and 4 from J, leaving 16 bases between them. The CDR3 is 15 amino acids. Here the CDR3 reads CSARARSPDSTEAFF. The CDR3 DNA reads TGCAGTGCTAGAGCGCGTTCTCCAGACTCCACTGAAGCTTTCTTT.

The table lists this clonotype with many counts. This chain connects TRBV9 to TRBJ2-3; weak D call: TRBD2 (6 bases). The V end lost 0 bases, the J end lost 2 bases, and 10 bases lay between the germline ends. Looked up from germline, CDR1 is SGDLS and CDR2 is YYNGEE. The CDR3 is made up of 15 amino acids. CDR3 DNA: TGTGCCAGCAGCGTAGCTAGCGTAGCCACAGATACGCAGTATTTT. Translating it yields CASSVASVATDTQYF. The whole variable domain, remainder taken from reference TRBV9 and TRBJ2-3, is DSGVTQTPKHLITATGQRVTLRCSPRSGDLSVYWYQQSLDQGLQFLIQYYNGEERAKGNILERFSAQQFPDLHSELNLSSLELGDSALYFCASSVASVATDTQYFGPGTRLTVL.

The chain recombines TRBV10-3 with TRBJ2-5, with no clear D. The CDR3 length is 15 residues. Per germline, CDR1 ENHRY and CDR2 SYGVKD. Between the trimmed V and J ends, which lost 0 bases and 1 base, there was a span of 9 bases. The CDR3 here is CAISESRNIQETQYF. CDR3 DNA: TGTGCCATCAGTGAGTCAAGGAACATCCAAGAGACCCAGTACTTC.

The table lists this clonotype with a few counts. V and J are TRBV12-3 or TRBV12-4 and TRBJ2-3; 8 nucleotides match TRBD2. The CDR3 extends over 16 amino acids. Trimming cost V 6 bases and J 3 bases; bases outside gene matches: 11. Here the CDR3 DNA reads TGTGCCAGCAGGACTACAACGGGACTAGGTACAGATACGCAGTATTTT. It specifies CASRTTTGLGTDTQYF.

The rearrangement links TRBV27 to TRBJ2-3; no clear D. The V and J ends lost 5 bases and 1 base respectively, with 10 bases between them. The CDR3 has 14 residues. Germline V gene lookup returns CDR1 MNHEY and CDR2 SMNVEV (reference sequence). CDR3 amino acids: CASSVLDRTDTQYF. The CDR3, as DNA: TGTGCCAGCAGTGTATTGGATCGCACAGATACGCAGTATTTT.

The rearrangement joins TRBV5-1 to TRBJ1-6; D is undetermined. V lost 2 bases and J lost 4, with 10 bases in between. The CDR3 runs 15 residues. The V gene's germline CDR1 is SGHRS and CDR2 YFSETQ. CDR3 nucleotides: TGCGCCAGCAGCTTTTCGCCCTATTATAATTCACCCCTCCACTTT. Protein sequence: CASSFSPYYNSPLHF. Combining the CDR3 with reference TRBV5-1 and TRBJ1-6 gives the whole variable domain KAGVTQTPRYLIKTRGQQVTLSCSPISGHRSVSWYQQTPGQGLQFLFEYFSETQRNKGNFPGRFSGRQFSNSRSEMNVSTLELGDSALYLCASSFSPYYNSPLHFGNGTRLTVT.

The chain carries TRBV9 and TRBJ2-1; maybe TRBD2 (6 bases). Trimming left V 0 bases short and J 0 bases short, with 13 bases between. The V gene's germline CDR1 is SGDLS and CDR2 YYNGEE. The CDR3 covers 17 residues. Here the CDR3 DNA reads TGTGCCAGCAGCGTAGTGTCCGCGGGAAACTCCTACAATGAGCAGTTCTTC. As protein: CASSVVSAGNSYNEQFF.

V gene TRBV7-9 combines with J gene TRBJ2-1; 8 nucleotides agree with TRBD2. The CDR3 spans 14 residues. Germline CDR1 and CDR2: SEHNR and FQNEAQ (reference sequence). V lost 5 bases and J lost 9; bases outside the gene matches: 9. The CDR3 is CASSPGTSSGEQFF. CDR3 bases: TGTGCCAGCAGCCCCGGGACTAGTTCGGGTGAGCAGTTCTTC.

This clonotype was seen a few times. V and J are TRBV7-2 and TRBJ2-4, with D perhaps TRBD2 (5 bases). Between the trimmed V and J ends, which lost 8 bases and 9 bases, there was a span of 14 bases. Germline-derived CDR1 and CDR2 are SGHTA and FQGNSA. CDR3 length: 12 amino acids. The CDR3 reads CASLAGDAIQYF. The CDR3 region has the DNA TGTGCCAGCCTGGCGGGTGACGCCATTCAGTACTTC. The variable domain in full, with the rest retrieved from reference TRBV7-2 and TRBJ2-4, is GAGVSQSPSNKVTEKGKDVELRCDPISGHTALYWYRQSLGQGLEFLIYFQGNSAPDKSGLPSDRFSAERTGGSVSTLTIQRTQQEDSAVYLCASLAGDAIQYFGAGTRLSVL.

This clonotype has just a few counts. The chain combines TRBV12-3 or TRBV12-4 with TRBJ2-7; no clear D. The CDR3 is 14 amino acids. The V and J ends lost 3 bases and 2 bases respectively, with 11 bases between them. The CDR3 here is CASSFQDGAYEQYF. The CDR3 DNA is TGTGCCAGCAGTTTCCAGGATGGGGCCTACGAGCAGTACTTC.

J is TRBJ2-6 and V is TRBV11-2, with 7 bases aligning to TRBD2. This CDR3 is built from 18 residues. In germline, CDR1 is SGHAT, CDR2 FQNNGV. The ends lost 2 bases at V and 1 base at J; junction bases unmatched: 8. In DNA form, the CDR3 reads TGTGCCAGCAGCTTATTTCAGCGGGAAAGGTCTGGGGCCAACGTCCTGACTTTC. This translates into CASSLFQRERSGANVLTF.

This clonotype came up a few times. The chain combines TRBV12-3 or TRBV12-4 with TRBJ2-5; TRBD2 agrees at 12 bases. This CDR3 has 15 amino acids. The trim removed 2 bases at V and 4 bases at J, leaving 2 bases unmatched. The CDR3 DNA reads TGTGCCAGCAGTTTAACTAGCGGGAGGCGAGAGACCCAGTACTTC. It yields the protein CASSLTSGRRETQYF.

This rearrangement joins TRBV20-1 to TRBJ2-2; D ambiguous. The germline V and J ends were trimmed by 3 bases and 6 bases, with 11 bases remaining between them. Germline V CDR1 and CDR2: DFQATT, SNEGSKA (reference sequence). The CDR3 contains 13 residues. CDR3 in DNA: TGCAGTGCTAGCCCCCTCACGGCCGGGGAGCTGTTTTTT. This translates into CSASPLTAGELFF.

J is TRBJ2-5 and V is TRBV5-5; no definite D call. The germline CDR1 and CDR2 sequences are SGHKS and YYEKEE (reference sequence). The ends were cut back, 3 bases at V and 2 bases at J, with 8 bases in the middle. The CDR3 is 13 residues long. The CDR3: CASSSVPQETQYF. The CDR3 DNA reads TGTGCCAGCAGCTCGGTACCACAAGAGACCCAGTACTTC.

This clonotype occurred many times. CDR3 in DNA: TGCAGTGCTAGCGGGAGCGGAACAGATACGCAGTATTTT. Amino acids: CSASGSGTDTQYF. The gene calls are TRBV20-1 and TRBJ2-3; the D gene is possibly TRBD2 (6 bases). V was clipped by 3 bases and J by 3 bases, with 10 bases between them. Germline values: CDR1 DFQATT, CDR2 SNEGSKA (reference sequence). The CDR3 runs to 13 residues.

This clonotype has just a few counts. The chain employs TRBV5-8 and TRBJ1-2; no clear D. The CDR3 length is 15 residues. CDR1 and CDR2 from the germline V gene are SGHTS and YDEGEE. V was cut by 0 bases and J by 2 bases, with 11 bases left in between. This chain's CDR3 is CASSLVAAANYGYTF. CDR3 sequence (DNA): TGTGCCAGCAGCTTGGTGGCGGCCGCCAACTATGGCTACACCTTC.